The 4 T cell receptor beta chains given below trace back to one sample, sequenced in a study of shared clonotypes between healthy human individuals (dated by TCRdb to 2020 to 2021). To prepare the library, the immunoSEQ multiplex PCR assay was applied. Drawn from immuneACCESS, this table holds only the in-frame rearrangements with V and J called that TCRdb kept. Clones are partly lost; checked studies trace under half to an unresolved V gene and leave the rest unexplained. The sample table records approximately 99,000 clones; around 68% of these occur just once. The top ten clones comprise around 26% of the sample. Sequenced sample: memory CD8+ T cells sorted from blood. This sample's cell subset or site label indicates: CD45RO+ cells pooled with CCR7-negative TemRA cells. These receptors originate from a woman aged 25 to 39 in good health.

The chain links TRBV19 to TRBJ1-1; D possibly corresponds to TRBD1 (6 bases). The CDR3 runs to 15 residues. Trimming cost V 0 bases and J 12 bases, with 20 bases left between them. Germline V gene data show CDR1 as LNHDA and CDR2 as SQIVND (reference sequence). The CDR3 sequence is CASSIDLYMGRGSFF. Written as DNA, the CDR3 is TGTGCCAGTAGTATAGATCTATATATGGGCAGGGGATCTTTCTTT.

This clone has just one count. The gene calls are TRBV10-3 and TRBJ2-7; TRBD2 agrees at 11 bases. The CDR3 runs to 16 residues. The J segment lost 2 bases and the V segment lost 3 bases, leaving 6 bases of the junction unmatched. Germline CDR1 and CDR2: ENHRY and SYGVKD. CDR3: CAISDLIAGGPYEQYF. DNA for the CDR3: TGTGCCATCAGTGATTTAATAGCGGGAGGGCCCTACGAGCAGTACTTC.

This chain links TRBV2 with TRBJ1-4; unclear D gene. This CDR3 is built from 13 residues. The V gene's germline CDR1 is SNHLY and CDR2 FYNNEI. V lost 6 bases and J 5 bases, leaving 10 bases between the germline ends. DNA for the CDR3: TGTGCCAGCAGGGGTTACGGAAATGAAAAACTGTTTTTT. As protein: CASRGYGNEKLFF.

This clone was detected ten times or more. This chain links TRBV28 with TRBJ1-1; possibly TRBD1 for D (6 bases). CDR3 size: 14 residues. Trimming stripped 5 bases from V and 5 bases from J, with 15 bases between. In germline, CDR1 is MDHEN, CDR2 SYDVKM. CDR3 in DNA: TGTGCCAGCAGTCTAGACAGGAGTGTGACTGAAGCTTTCTTT. Its translation is CASSLDRSVTEAFF.